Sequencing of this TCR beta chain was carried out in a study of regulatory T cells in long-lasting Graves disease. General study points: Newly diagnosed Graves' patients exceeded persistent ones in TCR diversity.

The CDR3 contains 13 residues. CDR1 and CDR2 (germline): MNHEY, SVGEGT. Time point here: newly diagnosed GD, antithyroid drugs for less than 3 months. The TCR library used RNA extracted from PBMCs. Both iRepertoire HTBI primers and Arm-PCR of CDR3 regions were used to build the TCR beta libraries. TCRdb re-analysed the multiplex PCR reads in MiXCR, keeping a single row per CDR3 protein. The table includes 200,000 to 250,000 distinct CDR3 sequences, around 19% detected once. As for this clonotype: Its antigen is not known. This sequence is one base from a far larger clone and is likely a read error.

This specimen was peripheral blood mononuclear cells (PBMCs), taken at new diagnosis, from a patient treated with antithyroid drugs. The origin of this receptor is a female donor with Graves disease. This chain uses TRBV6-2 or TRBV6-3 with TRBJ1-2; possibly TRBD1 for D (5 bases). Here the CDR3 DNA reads TGTGCCAGCAGTGACTCGACAGACTATGGCTACACCTTC. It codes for CASSDSTDYGYTF.